These 13 T cell receptor beta chains share one sample of origin, sequenced in a study of post-analysis software for immune sequencing data. General study results and limits: Included in a set of a handful of TRBV segments more frequent in patients than controls were TRBV5-6, TRBV5-1 and TRBV20-1.

These receptors' antigens are unknown. The TCR beta cDNA libraries carried unique molecular identifiers. Via MiXCR, TCRdb re-called the PCR reads, giving one row per CDR3 protein. The repertoire has about 430,000 distinct CDR3 sequences, 39% of them found once; the top ten carry under 9%. Sequencing input: blood. The receptors were sampled from a girl aged 2 to 10 with multiple sclerosis.

This chain links TRBV10-3 with TRBJ2-3; D unresolved. CDR3 length: 16 residues. Trimming stripped 3 bases from V and 2 bases from J, with 15 bases between. Germline CDR1 reads ENHRY; CDR2 reads SYGVKD. The CDR3 nucleotides read TGTGCCATCAGTGAATCAGAGACTTATATCACAGATACGCAGTATTTT. It is translated as CAISESETYITDTQYF.

J is TRBJ2-4 and V is TRBV20-1, with unresolved D. Germline V gives CDR1 DFQATT, CDR2 SNEGSKA (reference sequence). The CDR3 extends over 14 amino acids. Trimming took 3 bases from V and 0 from J, leaving 9 bases between them. CDR3 in DNA: TGCAGTGCTAGGGGCCTATTAGCCAAAAACATTCAGTACTTC. Amino acids: CSARGLLAKNIQYF.

The chain joins TRBV6-1 to TRBJ2-1; D call uncertain. Germline loops: CDR1 MNHNS, CDR2 SASEGT. V was pared by 2 bases and J by 7 bases, with 12 bases between. This CDR3 region has 14 residues. Here the CDR3 DNA reads TGTGCCAGCAGTGAACACCTCGGTGGGAATGAGCAGTTCTTC. Amino acid sequence: CASSEHLGGNEQFF.

The rearrangement uses TRBV4-2 and TRBJ2-4, with D perhaps matching TRBD1 or TRBD2 (5 bases each). This CDR3 contains 18 residues. In germline, CDR1 is LGHNA, CDR2 YNFKEQ. V was pared by 4 bases and J by 0 bases, with 19 bases between. The CDR3 spells CASSPGLGRDLAKNIQYF. Here the CDR3 DNA reads TGTGCCAGCAGCCCAGGCCTCGGCAGGGACCTAGCCAAAAACATTCAGTACTTC.

This rearrangement joins TRBV12-5 to TRBJ1-1; tentatively, D is TRBD1 (5 bases). V shed 3 bases and J shed 3 bases, with 17 bases lying between them. From germline, CDR1 is LGHNT and CDR2 FRNRAP. CDR3 length equals 16 residues. The CDR3 DNA sequence: TGTGCTAGTGGTTTCGGACGGACTGCGGGGGACACTGAAGCTTTCTTT. It translates to CASGFGRTAGDTEAFF.

V gene TRBV29-1 combines with J gene TRBJ1-1, with D hard to call. This CDR3 contains 15 residues. Germline-derived CDR1 and CDR2 are SQVTM and ANQGSEA. Trimming took 1 base from V and 0 from J, leaving 12 bases between them. The DNA for the CDR3 is TGCAGCGTTGAAGGCACTAACAGAATGAACACTGAAGCTTTCTTT. Residues: CSVEGTNRMNTEAFF.

The J gene is TRBJ2-1, the V gene TRBV10-3, with D perhaps given as TRBD1 or TRBD2 (6 bases each). V lost 5 bases and J 8 bases, leaving 25 bases between the germline ends. The CDR3 loop spans 17 amino acids. The germline CDR1 and CDR2 sequences are ENHRY and SYGVKD. CDR3 loop: CAISSSQGQGTLYEQFF. CDR3 sequence (DNA): TGTGCCATCAGTTCATCCCAAGGGCAGGGGACTCTCTATGAGCAGTTCTTC.

The chain links TRBV5-1 to TRBJ2-2; D perhaps matches TRBD2 (5 bases). Trimming removed 4 bases from V and 3 bases from J, with 10 bases in between. CDR1 SGHRS and CDR2 YFSETQ come from the germline V gene. CDR3 length: 14 amino acids. CDR3 residues: CASSPGWDTGELFF. CDR3 nucleotide sequence: TGCGCCAGCAGCCCGGGGTGGGACACCGGGGAGCTGTTTTTT.

There are a few counts of this clonotype. The rearrangement joins TRBV20-1 to TRBJ1-4; D is possibly TRBD1 (5 bases). This CDR3 is built from 13 residues. Between the trimmed V and J ends, which lost 6 bases and 8 bases, there was a span of 16 bases. Germline V gene data show CDR1 as DFQATT and CDR2 as SNEGSKA (reference sequence). The CDR3: CSAYGGGEEKLFF. In nucleotides, the CDR3 is TGCAGTGCCTACGGCGGAGGGGAGGAAAAACTGTTTTTT.

This clonotype was seen many times. CDR3 sequence: CASSPGDKETQYF. CDR3 nucleotide sequence: TGTGCCAGCAGCCCCGGGGATAAAGAGACCCAGTACTTC. The chain links TRBV7-6 to TRBJ2-5, with a tentative D call TRBD2 (5 bases). The CDR3 runs to 13 residues. Germline CDR1 SGHVS, CDR2 FNYEAQ. V was cut by 5 bases and J by 3 bases, with 10 bases left in between.

The chain is built from TRBV6-1 and TRBJ2-1; D perhaps matches TRBD2 (5 bases). Germline V gene lookup returns CDR1 MNHNS and CDR2 SASEGT. The CDR3 extends over 17 amino acids. The V gene lost 5 bases and the J gene lost 0 bases, with 17 bases spanning the gap. CDR3 protein: CASSRPFEGSSYNEQFF. The CDR3 DNA follows: TGTGCCAGCAGTCGGCCGTTTGAGGGAAGCTCCTACAATGAGCAGTTCTTC.

The chain is built from TRBV20-1 and TRBJ1-4, with D uncertain. CDR1 is DFQATT and CDR2 is SNEGSKA in the germline V gene (reference sequence). The CDR3 has 13 residues. V lost 0 bases, J lost 5 bases, and 7 bases lay in between. This CDR3 reads CSAREGPNEKLFF. The CDR3 DNA sequence: TGCAGTGCTAGAGAAGGGCCCAATGAAAAACTGTTTTTT.

The chain carries TRBV21-1 and TRBJ2-2; no check of the table's D call, TRBD2, against the DNA was made. TRBV21-1 is a pseudogene segment. The CDR3 runs to 20 residues. The CDR3 protein is CASSNSGTSGRTKNTGELFF. CDR3 DNA: TGTGCCAGCAGCAATTCCGGGACTAGCGGGAGGACGAAGAACACCGGGGAGCTGTTTTTT.